This T cell receptor beta chain was captured by sequencing in a study of beta chain features in type 1 diabetes. Findings of the study overall: PCR might favor shorter templates, but any such skew would affect patients and controls equally.

Trimming left V 5 bases short and J 4 bases short, with 7 bases between. The CDR3 contains 12 residues. Germline V gives CDR1 SGHTA, CDR2 FQGNSA. This clone was counted many times. Its specificity is not known. Sequencing targeted expressed TCRB transcripts, as all isolated RNA had been reverse transcribed. Data came from immunoSEQ multiplex PCR; TCRdb stores just in-frame clones and leaves some out. The data hold a few hundred thousand clones, with around 13% observed a single time. The gene calls are TRBV7-2 and TRBJ2-3, with D uncertain. Sequenced material: naive CD4+ T cells from blood. The TCR originated in a man aged 25-40 years in good health. CDR3 nucleotides: TGTGCCAGCAGCATGGGGTCAGATACGCAGTATTTT. This codes for CASSMGSDTQYF.